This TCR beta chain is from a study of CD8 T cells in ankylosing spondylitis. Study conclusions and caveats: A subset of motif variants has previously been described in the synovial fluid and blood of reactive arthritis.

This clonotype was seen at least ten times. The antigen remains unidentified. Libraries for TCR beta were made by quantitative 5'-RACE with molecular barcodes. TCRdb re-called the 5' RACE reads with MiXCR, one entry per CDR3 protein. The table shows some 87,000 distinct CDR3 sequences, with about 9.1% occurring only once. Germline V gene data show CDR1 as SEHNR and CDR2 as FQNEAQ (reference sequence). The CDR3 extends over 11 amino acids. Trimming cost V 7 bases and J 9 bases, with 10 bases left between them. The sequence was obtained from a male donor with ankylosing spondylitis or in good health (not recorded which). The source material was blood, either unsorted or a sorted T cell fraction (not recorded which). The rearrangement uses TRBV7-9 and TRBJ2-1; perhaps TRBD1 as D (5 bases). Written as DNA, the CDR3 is TGTGCCAGCACAGAAAGGGGTGAGCAGTTCTTC. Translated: CASTERGEQFF.